The 10 T cell receptor beta chains listed next were all sequenced from one sample in a study of OX40 agonist ivuxolimab in advanced cancers. Libraries were prepared by immunoSEQ multiplex PCR; TCRdb keeps only in-frame clonotypes and omits some of them. The repertoire holds 25,000 or so clones, with about 76% as singletons. The source material was CD4+ or CD8+ T cells sorted from blood, sampled in a trial of the OX40 agonist ivuxolimab. The receptors were sampled from an adult with an advanced solid tumor such as melanoma, head and neck, liver or kidney cancer.

The chain carries TRBV28 and TRBJ2-3, with D possibly matching TRBD1 (6 bases). The length of the CDR3 is 16 residues. Germline CDR1 MDHEN, CDR2 SYDVKM. With 6 bases removed from V and 1 base from J, the gap between germline ends came to 17 bases. Here the CDR3 DNA reads TGTGCCAGCAGCCCCAGACAGGCCAGGGGCACAGATACGCAGTATTTT. The encoded protein is CASSPRQARGTDTQYF. Using reference TRBV28 and TRBJ2-3 for the parts outside the CDR3, the full variable domain is DVKVTQSSRYLVKRTGEKVFLECVQDMDHENMFWYRQDPGLGLRLIYFSYDVKMKEKGDIPEGYSVSREKKERFSLILESASTNQTSMYLCASSPRQARGTDTQYFGPGTRLTVL.

This chain uses TRBV7-2 with TRBJ1-2; 9 positions agree with TRBD1. J gave up 4 bases and V 5 bases, and 11 bases lay outside the gene matches. The CDR3 contains 16 residues. The germline gives CDR1 SGHTA, CDR2 FQGNSA. The DNA for the CDR3 is TGTGCCAGCAGCCCCCCCCGACAGGGGGTTAGCTATGGCTACACCTTC. Its protein product is CASSPPRQGVSYGYTF.

The chain carries TRBV29-1 and TRBJ2-3, with D perhaps TRBD1 or TRBD2 (6 bases each). Germline values: CDR1 SQVTM, CDR2 ANQGSEA. Trimming left V 7 bases short and J 4 bases short, with 12 bases between. The CDR3 is made up of 12 amino acids. The CDR3 sequence: CSARGEADTQYF. CDR3 DNA: TGCAGCGCAAGGGGGGAAGCAGATACGCAGTATTTT.

This sequence joins TRBV28 and TRBJ2-5; TRBD2 is a possible D gene (7 bases). The length of the CDR3 is 16 residues. Deletions cut 6 bases from V and 3 bases from J, with 20 bases between. Per the germline V gene, CDR1 is MDHEN and CDR2 is SYDVKM. CDR3 nucleotides: TGTGCCAGCAGACAAGGGGGGGCCTCTGGGGAAGAGACCCAGTACTTC. Translated: CASRQGGASGEETQYF. The full variable domain, completed using reference TRBV28 and TRBJ2-5, is DVKVTQSSRYLVKRTGEKVFLECVQDMDHENMFWYRQDPGLGLRLIYFSYDVKMKEKGDIPEGYSVSREKKERFSLILESASTNQTSMYLCASRQGGASGEETQYFGPGTRLLVL.

The sample holds a few counts of this clone. V usage is TRBV6-1 and J usage is TRBJ1-3; D is undetermined. This CDR3 is built from 14 residues. V lost 7 bases and J 0 bases, leaving 10 bases between the germline ends. Looked up from germline, CDR1 is MNHNS and CDR2 is SASEGT. The CDR3 spells CASTMSGSGNTIYF. CDR3 coding DNA: TGTGCCAGCACCATGTCGGGCTCTGGAAACACCATATATTTT.

The V and J genes are TRBV5-1 and TRBJ1-4; D call uncertain. The CDR3 contains 14 residues. The germline V gene encodes CDR1 SGHRS and CDR2 YFSETQ. V was trimmed by 4 bases and J by 8 bases, leaving 15 bases between them. The CDR3 nucleotides read TGCGCCAGCAGCCTAGGGCGGCTGGAAGAAAAACTGTTTTTT. As protein: CASSLGRLEEKLFF.

The rearrangement uses TRBV6-6 and TRBJ1-2; perhaps TRBD1 as D (6 bases). From germline, CDR1 is MNHNY and CDR2 SVGAGI (reference sequence). V lost 5 bases, J lost 7 bases, and 11 bases lay in between. The CDR3 length is 12 residues. The CDR3 region is CASSRGGGGYTF. DNA for the CDR3: TGTGCCAGCAGTAGGGGAGGGGGTGGCTACACCTTC.

The gene calls are TRBV27 and TRBJ2-7; D is possibly TRBD2 (6 bases). The germline V and J ends were trimmed by 6 bases and 6 bases, with 21 bases remaining between them. This CDR3 has 15 amino acids. Germline-derived CDR1 and CDR2 are MNHEY and SMNVEV (reference sequence). The CDR3 region is CASSHRGGQRTEQYF. CDR3 nucleotides: TGTGCCAGCAGCCACCGGGGAGGCCAAAGGACCGAGCAGTACTTC.

The chain is built from TRBV30 and TRBJ1-6; TRBD1 agrees at 7 bases. The CDR3 sequence is 15 residues long. Germline CDR1 reads GTSNPN; CDR2 reads SVGIG (reference sequence). With V trimmed by 3 bases and J by 5 bases, 7 bases remained unmatched. This CDR3 is CAWSQPGQHNSPLHF. The CDR3 nucleotides are TGTGCCTGGAGCCAACCGGGACAGCATAATTCACCCCTCCACTTT. Using reference TRBV30 and TRBJ1-6 for the parts outside the CDR3, the full variable domain is SQTIHQWPATLVQPVGSPLSLECTVEGTSNPNLYWYRQAAGRGLQLLFYSVGIGQISSEVPQNLSASRPQDRQFILSSKKLLLSDSGFYLCAWSQPGQHNSPLHFGNGTRLTVT.

The table lists this clone with a count of one. V is TRBV7-3 and J is TRBJ1-2, with TRBD1 matching 12 bases. V was pared by 0 bases and J by 7 bases, with 6 bases of the junction left unmatched. Germline CDR1 SGHTA, CDR2 FQGTGA. CDR3 length: 16 amino acids. The CDR3 spells CASSLTGTGGVGGYTF. The CDR3 region has the DNA TGTGCCAGCAGCTTAACCGGGACAGGGGGCGTCGGTGGCTACACCTTC. Full variable domain (remainder filled in from reference TRBV7-3 and TRBJ1-2): GAGVSQTPSNKVTEKGKYVELRCDPISGHTALYWYRQSLGQGPEFLIYFQGTGAADDSGLPNDRFFAVRPEGSVSTLKIQRTERGDSAVYLCASSLTGTGGVGGYTFGSGTRLTVV.